One and the same sample provided the 21 T cell receptor beta chains below, sequenced in a study of T cells after yellow fever vaccination. TCRdb re-called the 5' RACE reads through MiXCR, storing one row per CDR3 protein. The sample has more than 450,000 distinct CDR3 sequences; about a fifth are singletons. This material consisted of PBMCs, taken less than 25 days after the first yellow fever vaccination. The origin of the receptors is a man aged 18-30 years who received the YFV17D yellow fever vaccine.

The chain couples TRBV5-6 to TRBJ2-7; possible D gene TRBD1, 6 bases. The CDR3 is 13 residues long. The V and J ends lost 3 bases and 2 bases respectively, with 9 bases between them. Germline lookup yields CDR1 SGHDT and CDR2 YYEEEE. The CDR3 DNA sequence: TGTGCCAGCAGCTCAGGGGCTCCCTACGAGCAGTACTTC. Amino acids: CASSSGAPYEQYF.

This clonotype was recorded a few times. The chain combines TRBV12-3 or TRBV12-4 with TRBJ2-1; D might be TRBD1 (6 bases). The CDR3 consists of 12 residues. Trimming shortened V by 5 bases and J by 7 bases, and 9 bases separated the two germline ends. CDR3 nucleotides: TGTGCCAGCAGTGCTACAGGGAATGAGCAGTTCTTC. Amino acid sequence: CASSATGNEQFF.

The gene calls are TRBV7-2 and TRBJ2-1; perhaps TRBD2 as D (6 bases). V lost 1 base, J lost 4 bases, and 17 bases lay in between. Germline CDR1 and CDR2: SGHTA and FQGNSA. The CDR3 consists of 17 residues. The CDR3 coding sequence is TGTGCCAGCAGCTTAGTTGGGGCGGGGCCAGTTTACAATGAGCAGTTCTTC. Translation: CASSLVGAGPVYNEQFF.

This chain joins TRBV7-6 and TRBJ1-6, with a weak D call TRBD1 (5 bases). The germline V gene encodes CDR1 SGHVS and CDR2 FNYEAQ. The CDR3 has 16 amino acids. Trimming removed 0 bases at V and 10 bases at J, with 16 bases between. For the CDR3, the DNA is TGTGCCAGCAGCTTAGCGAAGGGAGGGGACCGATCACCCCTCCACTTT. It is translated as CASSLAKGGDRSPLHF. Based on the CDR3 plus reference TRBV7-6 and TRBJ1-6, the full variable domain is GAGVSQSPRYKVTKRGQDVALRCDPISGHVSLYWYRQALGQGPEFLTYFNYEAQQDKSGLPNDRFSAERPEGSISTLTIQRTEQRDSAMYRCASSLAKGGDRSPLHFGNGTRLTVT.

V gene TRBV3-1 combines with J gene TRBJ1-2; D ambiguous. Germline-derived CDR1 and CDR2 are LGHDT and YNNKEL (reference sequence). This CDR3 spans 14 amino acids. Between the trimmed V and J ends, which lost 4 bases and 0 bases, there was a span of 9 bases. CDR3 bases: TGTGCCAGCAGCCCTGACCGACCTAACTATGGCTACACCTTC. It encodes CASSPDRPNYGYTF.

In this sample, this clonotype turned up a few times. J is TRBJ2-5 and V is TRBV12-3 or TRBV12-4; 10 nucleotides line up with TRBD2. The CDR3 has 15 residues. Trimming at V came to 6 bases and at J to 5 bases, leaving 9 bases not matched to a gene. The CDR3 DNA reads TGTGCCAGCAGCCAACTAGCGGGGACCGCCGAGACCCAGTACTTC. Translation: CASSQLAGTAETQYF.

This clonotype was found a few times. The rearrangement joins TRBV25-1 to TRBJ2-2; D is ambiguous. Trimming removed 8 bases from V and 7 bases from J, with 8 bases in between. The length of the CDR3 is 11 residues. Germline lookup yields CDR1 MGHDK and CDR2 SYGVNS. The CDR3 DNA sequence: TGTGCCAGCGGGTGGGGCGGGGAGCTGTTTTTT. It encodes CASGWGGELFF.

This clonotype was detected once. The chain combines TRBV2 with TRBJ2-7; D gene ambiguous. Germline CDR1 SNHLY, CDR2 FYNNEI. The CDR3 loop spans 14 amino acids. V was cut by 4 bases and J by 2 bases, with 12 bases left in between. The CDR3 sequence is CASSVSVAPYEQYF. As DNA, the CDR3 is TGTGCCAGCAGTGTTTCAGTTGCGCCCTACGAGCAGTACTTC.

This chain uses TRBV4-1 with TRBJ2-7; no reliable D call. V was pared by 4 bases and J by 3 bases, with 19 bases between. This CDR3 spans 16 amino acids. The V gene's germline CDR1 is MGHRA and CDR2 YSYEKL. In nucleotides, the CDR3 is TGCGCCAGCAGCCCCCGTCCGGCAGGAAAATTCTACGAGCAGTACTTC. This gives the protein CASSPRPAGKFYEQYF.

The chain couples TRBV5-1 to TRBJ2-2; 11 nucleotides line up with TRBD2. Germline values: CDR1 SGHRS, CDR2 YFSETQ. J was trimmed by 4 bases and V by 1 base; bases with no gene match: 3. The CDR3 extends over 16 amino acids. The CDR3 DNA follows: TGCGCCAGCAGCTTGTCCCTAGCGGGGGGCACCGGGGAGCTGTTTTTT. This codes for CASSLSLAGGTGELFF.

The chain joins TRBV7-2 to TRBJ1-2, with D possibly being TRBD1 (5 bases). Germline V gene lookup returns CDR1 SGHTA and CDR2 FQGNSA. The CDR3 extends over 14 amino acids. Trimming took off 7 bases at V and 4 bases at J, with 16 bases between the two ends. Written as DNA, the CDR3 is TGTGCCAGCACCCCAGGACGGACACCCTATGGCTACACCTTC. Translated, it gives CASTPGRTPYGYTF.

This clonotype was counted a few times. The chain recombines TRBV27 with TRBJ2-1; TRBD2 is a possible D gene (6 bases). Per germline, CDR1 MNHEY and CDR2 SMNVEV (reference sequence). The CDR3 is 13 amino acids. V was trimmed by 7 bases and J by 5 bases, leaving 12 bases between them. CDR3 amino acids: CASKGRGDNEQFF. The CDR3 coding sequence is TGTGCCAGCAAGGGGCGGGGAGACAATGAGCAGTTCTTC.

This clonotype was seen only a few times. The chain joins TRBV20-1 to TRBJ1-5; 8 nucleotides match TRBD1. Unmatched junction bases numbered 7, after V lost 3 bases and J lost 6 bases. Germline V gene lookup returns CDR1 DFQATT and CDR2 SNEGSKA (reference sequence). This CDR3 is 14 amino acids long. The CDR3 nucleotides read TGCAGTGCTAGTTTTGATACAGGGGGTCAGCCCCAGCATTTT. This encodes CSASFDTGGQPQHF.

V gene TRBV7-2 combines with J gene TRBJ1-2; weak D call: TRBD1 (5 bases). The CDR3 extends over 14 amino acids. Trimming pared 5 bases from V and 4 bases from J, leaving 14 bases between. CDR1 and CDR2 (germline): SGHTA, FQGNSA. CDR3 sequence: CASSARGGAYGYTF. Here the CDR3 DNA reads TGTGCCAGCAGCGCACGGGGAGGGGCCTATGGCTACACCTTC.

This clonotype was detected many times. The rearrangement links TRBV29-1 to TRBJ2-2, with a tentative D call TRBD1 (5 bases). Germline loops: CDR1 SQVTM, CDR2 ANQGSEA. This CDR3 is built from 15 residues. V was pared by 5 bases and J by 0 bases, with 13 bases between. The CDR3 loop is CSVTETASNTGELFF. Here the CDR3 DNA reads TGCAGCGTTACCGAGACAGCTTCGAACACCGGGGAGCTGTTTTTT.

This clonotype was seen at least ten times. The V and J genes are TRBV20-1 and TRBJ2-7; D unclear. The V and J ends lost 3 bases and 4 bases respectively, with 4 bases between them. Germline V gives CDR1 DFQATT, CDR2 SNEGSKA (reference sequence). The CDR3 is 10 amino acids. CDR3 protein: CSASWYEQYV. The CDR3 DNA follows: TGCAGTGCTAGTTGGTACGAGCAGTACGTC.

This chain uses TRBV12-3 or TRBV12-4 with TRBJ2-5, with 9 bases fitting TRBD1. Trimming took 6 bases from V and 4 from J; bases not matched to a gene: 6. This CDR3 has 14 residues. CDR3 nucleotides: TGTGCCAGCAGCCTTACAGGGGGCCCAGAGACCCAGTACTTC. It specifies CASSLTGGPETQYF.

The rearrangement links TRBV7-9 to TRBJ1-3; the D gene is possibly TRBD1 (6 bases). With 4 bases removed from V and 7 bases from J, the gap between germline ends came to 14 bases. The CDR3 is 14 amino acids. Per germline, CDR1 SEHNR and CDR2 FQNEAQ (reference sequence). DNA for the CDR3: TGTGCCAGCAGCTCATCGGGGGCCGGGAACACCATATATTTT. Protein: CASSSSGAGNTIYF.

The sample holds a few counts of this clonotype. The chain carries TRBV18 and TRBJ2-1; TRBD1 matches at 7 bases. The CDR3 loop spans 14 amino acids. Per the germline V gene, CDR1 is KGHSH and CDR2 is LQKENI. V lost 8 bases to trimming and J lost 6 bases; unmatched junction nucleotides: 10. The CDR3 is CASTPGQSPNEQFF. The CDR3 DNA is TGTGCCAGCACCCCGGGACAGAGCCCCAATGAGCAGTTCTTC.

This clonotype has ten or more counts. The chain's CDR3 is CASSLAGETDTQYF. The CDR3 nucleotides are TGTGCCAGCAGTTTAGCAGGGGAGACAGATACGCAGTATTTT. The chain recombines TRBV12-3 or TRBV12-4 with TRBJ2-3; either TRBD1 or TRBD2 may supply D (5 bases each). V lost 0 bases, J lost 3 bases, and 7 bases lay in between. CDR3 length: 14 residues.

This clonotype has only a few counts. The chain carries TRBV29-1 and TRBJ2-3; TRBD1 aligns across 7 bases. The CDR3 consists of 14 residues. The J segment lost 2 bases and the V segment lost 4 bases, leaving 6 bases of the junction unmatched. Germline V gives CDR1 SQVTM, CDR2 ANQGSEA. The CDR3 reads CSVVRDRDTDTQYF. In DNA form, the CDR3 reads TGCAGCGTTGTCCGGGACAGAGACACAGATACGCAGTATTTT.